The present T cell receptor beta chain was sequenced within a study of OX40 agonist ivuxolimab in advanced cancers. The overall study: The study gave patients intravenous ivuxolimab at 0.01 to 10 mg/kg every 2 weeks. Three patients responded partially, comprising one with hepatocellular carcinoma and two with cutaneous melanoma.

It was autoimmune disease history or systemic immunosuppression that excluded patients. The protocol was immunoSEQ multiplex PCR, while the TCRdb copy is restricted to in-frame clones and leaves out a portion. The sample yields some 45,000 clones, approximately 83% seen once. Whole-study results and caveats: Partial responders at 0.1-3.0 mg/kg had among the lowest clonal expansion.

This CDR3 region has 18 residues. The V gene's germline CDR1 is ENHRY and CDR2 SYGVKD. Losses at the gene ends were 3 bases for V and 2 bases for J; bases not matched to a gene: 16. In regard to this clone: The antigen is undetermined.

The source of this sequence is an adult with an advanced solid tumor such as melanoma, head and neck, liver or kidney cancer. Source: CD4+ or CD8+ T cells sorted from blood, taken in a trial of the OX40 agonist ivuxolimab. The genes are TRBV10-3 and TRBJ2-7, with 7 positions matching TRBD1. The CDR3 region has the DNA TGTGCCATCAGTGATATAACAGGGGTAGACTTAGGACCCTACGAGCAGTACTTC. It encodes CAISDITGVDLGPYEQYF.